This T cell receptor beta chain was captured by sequencing in a study of cytomegalovirus exposure and HLA in healthy donors. The V gene end was trimmed by 8 bases and the J gene end by 2 bases; junction bases not matched to a gene: 11. The CDR3 consists of 15 residues. Germline CDR1 and CDR2: LNHDA and SQIVND (reference sequence). PCR involved 60 Vbeta and 13 Jbeta primers. TCRdb's table, derived via immunoSEQ multiplex PCR, lists solely in-frame clones and lacks some. Among under 100,000 clones listed, around 62% were seen once. The source material was PBMCs. The receptor comes from a woman in her twenties or thirties in good health and CMV-seropositive. This chain connects TRBV19 to TRBJ2-5, with 7 bases lining up with TRBD1. Here the CDR3 DNA reads TGTGCCAGTGGTCCGGGACAGACAGGACAAGAGACCCAGTACTTC. The encoded protein is CASGPGQTGQETQYF.